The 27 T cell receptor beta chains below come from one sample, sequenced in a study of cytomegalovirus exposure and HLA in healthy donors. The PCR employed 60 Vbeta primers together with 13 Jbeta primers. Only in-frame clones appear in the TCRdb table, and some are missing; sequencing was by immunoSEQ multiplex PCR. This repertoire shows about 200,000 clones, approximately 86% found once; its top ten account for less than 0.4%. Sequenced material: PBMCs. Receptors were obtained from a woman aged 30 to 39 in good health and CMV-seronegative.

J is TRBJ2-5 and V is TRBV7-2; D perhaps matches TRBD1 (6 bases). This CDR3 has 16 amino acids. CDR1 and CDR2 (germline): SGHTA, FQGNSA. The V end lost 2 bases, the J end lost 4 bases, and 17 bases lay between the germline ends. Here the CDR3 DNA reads TGTGCCAGCAGCTTATATGTGGCGCCAGGGGTAGAGACCCAGTACTTC. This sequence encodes CASSLYVAPGVETQYF.

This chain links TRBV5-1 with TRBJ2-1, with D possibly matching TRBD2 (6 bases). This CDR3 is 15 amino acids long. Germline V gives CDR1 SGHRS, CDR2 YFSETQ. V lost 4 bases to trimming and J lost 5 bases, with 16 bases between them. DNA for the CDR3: TGCGCCAGCAGCCCCGGGACTCGGGTCCACAATGAGCAGTTCTTC. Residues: CASSPGTRVHNEQFF.

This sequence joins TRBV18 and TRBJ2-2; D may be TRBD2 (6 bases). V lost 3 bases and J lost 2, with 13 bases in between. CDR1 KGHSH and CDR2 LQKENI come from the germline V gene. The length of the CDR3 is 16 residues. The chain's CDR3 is CASSPGRRENTGELFF. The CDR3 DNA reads TGTGCCAGCTCACCGGGACGGAGGGAAAACACCGGGGAGCTGTTTTTT. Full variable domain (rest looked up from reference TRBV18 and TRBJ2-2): NAGVMQNPRHLVRRRGQEARLRCSPMKGHSHVYWYRQLPEEGLKFMVYLQKENIIDESGMPKERFSAEFPKEGPSILRIQQVVRGDSAAYFCASSPGRRENTGELFFGEGSRLTVL.

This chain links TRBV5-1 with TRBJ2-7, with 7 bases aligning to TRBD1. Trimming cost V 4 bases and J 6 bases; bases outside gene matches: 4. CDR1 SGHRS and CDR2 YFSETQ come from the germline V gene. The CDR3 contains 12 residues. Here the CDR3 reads CASSVHRGEQYF. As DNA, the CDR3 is TGCGCCAGCAGCGTTCACAGGGGCGAGCAGTACTTC.

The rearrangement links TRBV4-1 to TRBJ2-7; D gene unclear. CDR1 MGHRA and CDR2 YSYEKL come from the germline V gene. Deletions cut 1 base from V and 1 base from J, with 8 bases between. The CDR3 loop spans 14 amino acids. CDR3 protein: CASSQGPVSYEQYF. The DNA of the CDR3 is TGCGCCAGCAGCCAAGGTCCAGTTTCCTACGAGCAGTACTTC.

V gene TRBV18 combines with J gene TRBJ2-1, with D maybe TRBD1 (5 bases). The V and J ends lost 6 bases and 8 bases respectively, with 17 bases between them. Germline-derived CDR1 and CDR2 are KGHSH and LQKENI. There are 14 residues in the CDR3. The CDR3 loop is CASSARSQGDEQFF. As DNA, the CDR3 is TGTGCCAGCTCTGCCAGGTCCCAGGGCGATGAGCAGTTCTTC.

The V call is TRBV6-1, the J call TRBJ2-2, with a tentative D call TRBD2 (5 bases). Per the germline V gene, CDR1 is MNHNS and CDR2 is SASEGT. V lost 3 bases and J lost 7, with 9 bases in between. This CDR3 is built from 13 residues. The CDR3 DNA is TGTGCCAGCAGTGACATGCGGGTCGGGGAGCTGTTTTTT. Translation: CASSDMRVGELFF.

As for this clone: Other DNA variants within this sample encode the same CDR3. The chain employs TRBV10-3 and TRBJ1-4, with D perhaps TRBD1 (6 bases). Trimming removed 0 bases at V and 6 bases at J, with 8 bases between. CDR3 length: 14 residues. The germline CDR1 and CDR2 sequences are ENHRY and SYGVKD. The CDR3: CAISESRGYEKLFF. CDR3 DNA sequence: TGTGCCATCAGTGAGTCGAGGGGGTATGAAAAACTGTTTTTT.

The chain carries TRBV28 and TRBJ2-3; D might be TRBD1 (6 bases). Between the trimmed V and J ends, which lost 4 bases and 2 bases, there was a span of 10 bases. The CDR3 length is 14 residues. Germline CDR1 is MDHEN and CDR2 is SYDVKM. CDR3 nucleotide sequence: TGTGCCAGCAGTTCGGACAGTTACACAGATACGCAGTATTTT. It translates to CASSSDSYTDTQYF.

The CDR3 here is CASSTPSRDNRNIQYF. CDR3 nucleotides: TGTGCCAGCAGCACACCCAGCCGGGACAACCGCAACATTCAGTACTTC. V is TRBV28 and J is TRBJ2-4, with D perhaps TRBD1 (6 bases). The germline gives CDR1 MDHEN, CDR2 SYDVKM. Trimming cost V 6 bases and J 7 bases, with 22 bases left between them. The CDR3 has 16 amino acids. Complete variable domain (other parts from reference TRBV28 and TRBJ2-4): DVKVTQSSRYLVKRTGEKVFLECVQDMDHENMFWYRQDPGLGLRLIYFSYDVKMKEKGDIPEGYSVSREKKERFSLILESASTNQTSMYLCASSTPSRDNRNIQYFGAGTRLSVL.

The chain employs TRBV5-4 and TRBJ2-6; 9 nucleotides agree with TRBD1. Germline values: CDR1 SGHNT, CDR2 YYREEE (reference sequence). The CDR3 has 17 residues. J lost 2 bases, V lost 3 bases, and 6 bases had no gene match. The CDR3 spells CASSSSRDRAGANVLTF. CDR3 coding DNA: TGTGCCAGCAGCTCGTCCCGGGACAGGGCTGGGGCCAACGTCCTGACTTTC.

CDR3 coding DNA: TGCGCCAGCAGCTTGGAGCCTCCGGGTGAGCAGTACTTC. It specifies CASSLEPPGEQYF. V and J are TRBV5-1 and TRBJ2-7; D gene unclear. The CDR3 has 13 amino acids. The V and J ends lost 0 bases and 7 bases respectively, with 11 bases between them. Germline assignment: CDR1 SGHRS and CDR2 YFSETQ. The complete variable domain, with remaining parts taken from reference TRBV5-1 and TRBJ2-7, reads KAGVTQTPRYLIKTRGQQVTLSCSPISGHRSVSWYQQTPGQGLQFLFEYFSETQRNKGNFPGRFSGRQFSNSRSEMNVSTLELGDSALYLCASSLEPPGEQYFGPGTRLTVT.

The CDR3 sequence: CASARGLAYEQYF. CDR3 DNA: TGTGCCAGCGCCCGGGGTTTGGCCTACGAGCAGTACTTC. The J gene is TRBJ2-7, the V gene TRBV6-1; the D gene is possibly TRBD2 (5 bases). CDR3 size: 13 residues. Germline loops: CDR1 MNHNS, CDR2 SASEGT. V gave up 8 bases and J gave up 2 bases, with 13 bases separating them.

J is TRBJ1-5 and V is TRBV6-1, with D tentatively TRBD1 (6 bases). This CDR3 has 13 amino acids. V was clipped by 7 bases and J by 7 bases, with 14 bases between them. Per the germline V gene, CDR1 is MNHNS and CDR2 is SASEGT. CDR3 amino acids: CASTGALPQPQHF. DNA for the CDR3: TGTGCCAGCACAGGGGCGCTCCCCCAGCCCCAGCATTTT.

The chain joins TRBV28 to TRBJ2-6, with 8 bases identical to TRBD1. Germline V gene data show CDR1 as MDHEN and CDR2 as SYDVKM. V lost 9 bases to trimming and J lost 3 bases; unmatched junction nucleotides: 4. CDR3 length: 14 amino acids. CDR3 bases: TGTGCCAGTACAGGGGGAGGTGGGGCCAACGTCCTGACTTTC. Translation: CASTGGGGANVLTF. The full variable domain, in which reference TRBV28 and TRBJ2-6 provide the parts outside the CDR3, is DVKVTQSSRYLVKRTGEKVFLECVQDMDHENMFWYRQDPGLGLRLIYFSYDVKMKEKGDIPEGYSVSREKKERFSLILESASTNQTSMYLCASTGGGGANVLTFGAGSRLTVL.

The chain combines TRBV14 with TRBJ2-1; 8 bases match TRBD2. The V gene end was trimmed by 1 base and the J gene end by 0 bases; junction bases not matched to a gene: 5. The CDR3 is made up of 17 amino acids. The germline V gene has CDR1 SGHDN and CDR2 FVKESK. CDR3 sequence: CASSQGTGTSSYNEQFF. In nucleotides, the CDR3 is TGTGCCAGCAGCCAAGGGACCGGGACTAGCTCCTACAATGAGCAGTTCTTC.

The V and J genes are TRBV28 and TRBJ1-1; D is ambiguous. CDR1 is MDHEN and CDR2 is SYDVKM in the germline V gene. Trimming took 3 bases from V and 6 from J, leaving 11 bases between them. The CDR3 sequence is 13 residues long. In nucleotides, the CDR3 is TGTGCCAGCAGTTTTCGGAGGCGCCCTGAAGCTTTCTTT. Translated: CASSFRRRPEAFF.

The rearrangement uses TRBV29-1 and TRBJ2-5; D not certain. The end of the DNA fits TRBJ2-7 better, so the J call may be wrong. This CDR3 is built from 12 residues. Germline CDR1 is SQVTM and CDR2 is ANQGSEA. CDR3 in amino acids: CSVEVNSYEQYF. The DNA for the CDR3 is TGCAGCGTTGAAGTTAATTCCTACGAGCAGTACTTC.

The CDR3 DNA reads TGTGCCAGCAGCTTGGTCGACAATGAGCAGTTCTTC. It is translated as CASSLVDNEQFF. The chain recombines TRBV5-6 with TRBJ2-1, with D uncertain. Germline values: CDR1 SGHDT, CDR2 YYEEEE. The CDR3 consists of 12 residues. V was trimmed by 0 bases and J by 5 bases, leaving 3 bases between them.

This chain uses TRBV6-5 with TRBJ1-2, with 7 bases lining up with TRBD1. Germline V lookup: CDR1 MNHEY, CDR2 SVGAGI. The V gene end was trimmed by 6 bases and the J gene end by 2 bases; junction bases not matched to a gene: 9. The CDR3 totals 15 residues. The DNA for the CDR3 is TGTGCCAGCAGAAACAACCGACAGGGAAACTATGGCTACACCTTC. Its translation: CASRNNRQGNYGYTF.

CDR3 sequence reads: CASSPGQGDLHAGANVLTF. The CDR3 region has the DNA TGTGCCAGCAGCCCGGGACAGGGGGATCTGCACGCTGGGGCCAACGTCCTGACTTTC. The chain combines TRBV5-6 with TRBJ2-6, with 11 positions matching TRBD1. The CDR3 spans 19 residues. CDR1 and CDR2 (germline): SGHDT, YYEEEE. With V trimmed by 4 bases and J by 2 bases, 11 bases remained unmatched. Complete variable domain (other parts from reference TRBV5-6 and TRBJ2-6): DAGVTQSPTHLIKTRGQQVTLRCSPKSGHDTVSWYQQALGQGPQFIFQYYEEEERQRGNFPDRFSGHQFPNYSSELNVNALLLGDSALYLCASSPGQGDLHAGANVLTFGAGSRLTVL.

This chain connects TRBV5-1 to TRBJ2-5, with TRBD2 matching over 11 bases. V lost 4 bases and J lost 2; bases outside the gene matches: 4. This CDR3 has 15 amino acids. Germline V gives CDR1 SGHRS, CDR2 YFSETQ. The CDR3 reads CASSVTSGGQETQYF. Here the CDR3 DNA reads TGCGCCAGCAGCGTCACTAGCGGGGGTCAAGAGACCCAGTACTTC.

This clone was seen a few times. The CDR3 protein is CASSRQGRDTEAFF. CDR3 in DNA: TGTGCCAGCAGTAGACAGGGCCGGGACACTGAAGCTTTCTTT. The chain has TRBV2 and TRBJ1-1; 7 bases fit TRBD1. The CDR3 sequence is 14 residues long. The germline gives CDR1 SNHLY, CDR2 FYNNEI. Trimming removed 5 bases from V and 3 bases from J; junction bases left unmatched: 6.

CDR3 nucleotides: TGTGCCAGCAGTGTGACAGGGGTAGGCGTATACGAGCAGTACTTC. Translated, it gives CASSVTGVGVYEQYF. This rearrangement joins TRBV2 to TRBJ2-7, with 8 positions matching TRBD1. The germline V gene has CDR1 SNHLY and CDR2 FYNNEI. This CDR3 has 15 amino acids. V trimming: 4 bases; J trimming: 4 bases; junction bases outside the gene matches: 9.

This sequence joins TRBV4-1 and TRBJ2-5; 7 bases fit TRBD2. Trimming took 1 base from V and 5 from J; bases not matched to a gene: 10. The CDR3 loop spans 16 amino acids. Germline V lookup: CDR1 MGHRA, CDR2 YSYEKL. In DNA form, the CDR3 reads TGCGCCAGCAGCCAAGGGGCGGGAGAGGTACACGAGACCCAGTACTTC. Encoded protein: CASSQGAGEVHETQYF.

CDR3 in amino acids: CASSRNLFAGETEAFF. The CDR3 DNA reads as TGTGCCAGCAGCCGAAATTTATTCGCAGGGGAAACTGAAGCTTTCTTT. The J gene is TRBJ1-1, the V gene TRBV5-8, with D possibly TRBD1 on 6 matching bases. Deletions cut 4 bases from V and 5 bases from J, with 21 bases between. The CDR3 sequence is 16 residues long. Germline V gene sequence: CDR1 SGHTS, CDR2 YDEGEE.

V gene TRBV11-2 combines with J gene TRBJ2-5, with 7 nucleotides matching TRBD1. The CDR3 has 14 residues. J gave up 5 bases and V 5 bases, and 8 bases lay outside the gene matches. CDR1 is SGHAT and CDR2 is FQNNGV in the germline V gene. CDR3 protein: CASSADRAMETQYF. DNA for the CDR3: TGTGCCAGCAGCGCCGACAGGGCCATGGAGACCCAGTACTTC.